The 13 T cell receptor beta chains reported below all come from one sample, sequenced in a study of CD8+CD57+ T cells in acquired aplastic anemia (dated by TCRdb to the late 2010s). The listed sequencing device is Illumina HiSeq 2000. Profiling of TCR beta VDJ combinations and CDR3 sequences used genomic DNA as the template. TCRdb reran the public reads through fastp at Q25 and MiXCR, keeping productive beta chains. Here each entry gathers all rows of one CDR3 protein and keeps the most common genes and DNA. The sample includes about 180,000 distinct CDR3 sequences, with 46% observed a single time. Together, the top ten hold under 3.5% of the sample. Specimen: sorted CD4+, CD8+, or CD8+CD57+ T cells (not recorded which) from PBMCs. Receptors originate from a human donor in good health.

In this sample, this clonotype turned up many times. This CDR3 is CASTRRGAGGSPLHF. The CDR3 DNA reads TGTGCCAGCACCAGAAGGGGGGCAGGCGGATCACCCCTCCACTTT. This rearrangement joins TRBV2 to TRBJ1-6; TRBD1 is a possible D gene (6 bases). The CDR3 loop spans 15 amino acids. Trimming removed 7 bases from V and 10 bases from J, with 20 bases in between. Germline CDR1 and CDR2: SNHLY and FYNNEI. The complete variable domain, with remaining parts taken from reference TRBV2 and TRBJ1-6, reads EPEVTQTPSHQVTQMGQEVILRCVPISNHLYFYWYRQILGQKVEFLVSFYNNEISEKSEIFDDQFSVERPDGSNFTLKIRSTKLEDSAMYFCASTRRGAGGSPLHFGNGTRLTVT.

This clonotype was seen only a few times. The chain couples TRBV10-3 to TRBJ2-7, with 10 bases matching TRBD1. Unmatched junction bases numbered 6, after V lost 3 bases and J lost 4 bases. CDR1 and CDR2 from the germline V gene are ENHRY and SYGVKD. This CDR3 is built from 15 residues. In DNA, the CDR3 is TGTGCCATCAGTGAAGGGGACAGGGGCGGGTACGAGCAGTACTTC. It codes for CAISEGDRGGYEQYF.

The sample holds many counts of this clonotype. J is TRBJ2-3 and V is TRBV15; 9 bases agree with TRBD2. V lost 1 base and J lost 1; bases outside the gene matches: 9. Germline-derived CDR1 and CDR2 are LNHNV and YYDKDF (reference sequence). The length of the CDR3 is 18 residues. As DNA, the CDR3 is TGTGCCACCAGCAGAGGGGAGCGCGGGAGGGTTGGCACAGATACGCAGTATTTT. Residues: CATSRGERGRVGTDTQYF.

The V and J genes are TRBV19 and TRBJ2-7; either TRBD1 or TRBD2 may fit D (5 bases each). Trimming pared 5 bases from V and 2 bases from J, leaving 13 bases between. Germline CDR1 reads LNHDA; CDR2 reads SQIVND (reference sequence). The CDR3 is made up of 14 amino acids. The CDR3 DNA reads TGTGCCAGTAGTTTGTTGGGGGTGCCCTACGAGCAGTACTTC. Its translation: CASSLLGVPYEQYF.

The rearrangement joins TRBV25-1 to TRBJ2-7; D is uncertain. The germline gives CDR1 MGHDK, CDR2 SYGVNS. The CDR3 runs to 15 residues. V was clipped by 1 base and J by 6 bases, with 16 bases between them. Here the CDR3 DNA reads TGTGCCAGCAGTGAATTTGGTATAGGGCTCGGCGAGCAGTACTTC. Translation gives CASSEFGIGLGEQYF.

Many counts were recorded for this clonotype. The chain links TRBV20-1 to TRBJ1-2; a possible D gene is TRBD1 (6 bases). Trimming removed 0 bases from V and 4 bases from J, with 15 bases in between. CDR3 size: 15 residues. CDR1 and CDR2 from the germline V gene are DFQATT and SNEGSKA (reference sequence). As DNA, the CDR3 is TGCAGTGCTAGAGAGGGGGTGGGGGCCGGCTATGGCTACACCTTC. Translated: CSAREGVGAGYGYTF.

V usage is TRBV5-8 and J usage is TRBJ1-3; D gene uncertain. The CDR3 covers 12 residues. Trimming cost V 6 bases and J 9 bases, with 13 bases left between them. Germline V gives CDR1 SGHTS, CDR2 YDEGEE. The CDR3 spells CASIPYQVTIYF. As DNA, the CDR3 is TGTGCCAGCATCCCGTATCAGGTCACCATATATTTT. The entire variable domain, with the rest obtained from reference TRBV5-8 and TRBJ1-3, is as follows: EAGVTQSPTHLIKTRGQQATLRCSPISGHTSVYWYQQALGLGLQFLLWYDEGEERNRGNFPPRFSGRQFPNYSSELNVNALELEDSALYLCASIPYQVTIYFGEGSWLTVV.

The gene calls are TRBV7-9 and TRBJ2-5; TRBD1 is a possible D gene (5 bases). The CDR3 contains 13 residues. Trimming pared 5 bases from V and 4 bases from J, leaving 11 bases between. Germline loops: CDR1 SEHNR, CDR2 FQNEAQ (reference sequence). The CDR3 here is CASSPRVAETQYF. CDR3 DNA: TGTGCCAGCAGCCCCAGGGTCGCAGAGACCCAGTACTTC.

The chain links TRBV27 to TRBJ2-6, with D possibly called TRBD1 or TRBD2 (6 bases each). The germline V gene encodes CDR1 MNHEY and CDR2 SMNVEV (reference sequence). Trimming cost V 6 bases and J 2 bases, with 14 bases left between them. The CDR3 runs 16 residues. The CDR3 loop is CASSPWGAPGANVLTF. The CDR3 DNA is TGTGCCAGCAGCCCCTGGGGGGCGCCTGGGGCCAACGTCCTGACTTTC.

This clonotype was picked up many times. The chain joins TRBV20-1 to TRBJ2-3, with TRBD2 matching over 10 bases. V lost 0 bases to trimming and J lost 6 bases; unmatched junction nucleotides: 9. CDR1 DFQATT and CDR2 SNEGSKA come from the germline V gene (reference sequence). The CDR3 spans 16 residues. CDR3 nucleotide sequence: TGCAGTGCTAGAGACTCCCAGCGGGAGGGCAAGGATACGCAGTATTTT. It yields the protein CSARDSQREGKDTQYF.

The sample holds many counts of this clonotype. The chain joins TRBV20-1 to TRBJ2-7; 7 positions agree with TRBD1. Per germline, CDR1 DFQATT and CDR2 SNEGSKA (reference sequence). The CDR3 totals 12 residues. V was pared by 5 bases and J by 4 bases, with 5 bases of the junction left unmatched. Written as DNA, the CDR3 is TGCAGTGCTGGTGACAGGGTATACGAGCAGTACTTC. This sequence encodes CSAGDRVYEQYF.

This clonotype occurred many times. The chain recombines TRBV20-1 with TRBJ2-1; 9 bases align to TRBD2. V dropped 2 bases and J dropped 2; count of bases not matched to a gene: 7. CDR3 length: 16 amino acids. Germline V gives CDR1 DFQATT, CDR2 SNEGSKA (reference sequence). In DNA form, the CDR3 reads TGCAGTGCTAGACCAACCGGGACTAGCCCCTACAATGAGCAGTTCTTC. Protein sequence: CSARPTGTSPYNEQFF.

Details on this clonotype: Being one base from a much bigger clone, this may be a read error. This chain uses TRBV6-4 with TRBJ1-2; tentatively, D is TRBD1 (5 bases). Germline V gene lookup returns CDR1 MRHNA and CDR2 SNTAGT. This CDR3 region has 13 residues. The CDR3 nucleotides read TGTGCCAGCGGATCGCGGGGGGACTATGGCTACGCCTTC. Its protein product is CASGSRGDYGYAF.